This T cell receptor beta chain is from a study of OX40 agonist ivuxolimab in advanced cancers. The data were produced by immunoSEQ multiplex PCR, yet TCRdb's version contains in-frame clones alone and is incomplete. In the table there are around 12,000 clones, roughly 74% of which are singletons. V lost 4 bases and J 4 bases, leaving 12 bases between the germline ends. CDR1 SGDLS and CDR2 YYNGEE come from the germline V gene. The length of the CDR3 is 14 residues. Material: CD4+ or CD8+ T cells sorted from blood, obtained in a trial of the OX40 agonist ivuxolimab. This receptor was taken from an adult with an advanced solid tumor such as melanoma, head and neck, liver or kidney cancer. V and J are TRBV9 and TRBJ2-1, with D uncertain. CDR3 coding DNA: TGTGCCAGCAGCCCAGACGACTTGTACAATGAGCAGTTCTTC. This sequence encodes CASSPDDLYNEQFF.